These T cell receptor beta chains were read from a single sample in a study of CD8 T cells in Susac syndrome. TCRdb reprocessed the immunoSEQ multiplex PCR reads via MiXCR and lists one record per CDR3 protein. This repertoire shows 150,000 to 200,000 distinct CDR3 sequences, around 94% found once; its top ten account for roughly 0.14%. Sequencing used CD4+ T cells from PBMCs. The receptor source for this set is a human donor in good health. Both conserved end residues are part of each CDR3. The order of the fields is V gene, CDR3 length, J gene, D gene, CDR3 DNA, CDR3 protein. The D gene is left open where the match is weak.

V gene: TRBV20-1; CDR3 length: 12; J gene: TRBJ2-3; D gene: -; CDR3 DNA: TGCAGTGGGTCTAGCGGCACAGATACGCAGTATTTT; CDR3 protein: CSGSSGTDTQYF
V gene: TRBV7-2; CDR3 length: 12; J gene: TRBJ1-6; D gene: -; CDR3 DNA: TGTGCCAGCAGTACTACAGGTTCACCCCTCCACTTT; CDR3 protein: CASSTTGSPLHF
V gene: TRBV4-3; CDR3 length: 14; J gene: TRBJ2-7; D gene: -; CDR3 DNA: TGCGCCAGCAGCCGAGAGCTGCGGGGCTACGAGCAGTACTTC; CDR3 protein: CASSRELRGYEQYF
V gene: TRBV7-8; CDR3 length: 16; J gene: TRBJ2-7; D gene: -; CDR3 DNA: TGTGCCAGCAGCCCTACCCGGACCACTCATGGCTACGAGCAGTACTTC; CDR3 protein: CASSPTRTTHGYEQYF
V gene: TRBV5-1; CDR3 length: 14; J gene: TRBJ1-1; D gene: TRBD1; CDR3 DNA: TGCGCCAGCAGCTGGGACAGTTCTAACACTGAAGCTTTCTTT; CDR3 protein: CASSWDSSNTEAFF
V gene: TRBV28; CDR3 length: 15; J gene: TRBJ2-5; D gene: TRBD1; CDR3 DNA: TGTGCCAGCAGTTCACCGACAGGGGTAGGAGAGACCCAGTACTTC; CDR3 protein: CASSSPTGVGETQYF
V gene: TRBV27; CDR3 length: 16; J gene: TRBJ2-2; D gene: TRBD1; CDR3 DNA: TGTGCCAGCAGTTTAAGGACAGGGGTTCTCACCGGGGAGCTGTTTTTT; CDR3 protein: CASSLRTGVLTGELFF
V gene: TRBV3-1; CDR3 length: 16; J gene: TRBJ2-3; D gene: TRBD2; CDR3 DNA: TGTGCCAGCAGCCAAGATCTTAGCGGGGGCACAGATACGCAGTATTTT; CDR3 protein: CASSQDLSGGTDTQYF
V gene: TRBV30; CDR3 length: 12; J gene: TRBJ1-2; D gene: -; CDR3 DNA: TGTGCCTGGAGTCCCCCTGGGGGTGGCTACACCTTC; CDR3 protein: CAWSPPGGGYTF
V gene: TRBV11-2; CDR3 length: 17; J gene: TRBJ2-1; D gene: TRBD2; CDR3 DNA: TGTGCCAGCAGCTTCTCTAGCGGGGGGGCCGTCGGGAATGAGCAGTTCTTC; CDR3 protein: CASSFSSGGAVGNEQFF
V gene: TRBV28; CDR3 length: 17; J gene: TRBJ2-7; D gene: -; CDR3 DNA: TGTGCCAGCAGTTTTCCCCGCGGGGCAGGGGAGCCCTACGAGCAGTACTTC; CDR3 protein: CASSFPRGAGEPYEQYF
V gene: TRBV6-1; CDR3 length: 17; J gene: TRBJ2-6; D gene: TRBD1; CDR3 DNA: TGTGCCAGCAGCCGCTGGGGACAGGGTTCCCTGGCCAACGTCCTGACTTTC; CDR3 protein: CASSRWGQGSLANVLTF
V gene: TRBV5-4; CDR3 length: 14; J gene: TRBJ2-7; D gene: -; CDR3 DNA: TGTGCCAGCAGCTTGGCCCCCAGGGTCCACGAGCAGTACTTC; CDR3 protein: CASSLAPRVHEQYF
V gene: TRBV3-1; CDR3 length: 14; J gene: TRBJ2-7; D gene: -; CDR3 DNA: TGTGCCAGCAGCGCCTCTTACAGGAGCTACGAGCAGTACTTC; CDR3 protein: CASSASYRSYEQYF
V gene: TRBV14; CDR3 length: 14; J gene: TRBJ2-5; D gene: -; CDR3 DNA: TGTGCCAGCAGCCTGGGCGTGGGGGGCACGACCCAGTACTTC; CDR3 protein: CASSLGVGGTTQYF
V gene: TRBV20-1; CDR3 length: 14; J gene: TRBJ2-7; D gene: TRBD2; CDR3 DNA: TGCAGTGCCCGGGGACTAGCGGGGGTAAACGAGCAGTACTTC; CDR3 protein: CSARGLAGVNEQYF
V gene: TRBV29-1; CDR3 length: 15; J gene: TRBJ2-5; D gene: -; CDR3 DNA: TGCAGCGTTAATTTATCCGGGTCAGGGCAAGAGACCCAGTACTTC; CDR3 protein: CSVNLSGSGQETQYF
V gene: TRBV7-2; CDR3 length: 14; J gene: TRBJ2-7; D gene: TRBD1; CDR3 DNA: TGTGCCAGCAAAACCGGGACAGGGGGCCAGGAGCAGTACTTC; CDR3 protein: CASKTGTGGQEQYF
V gene: TRBV20-1; CDR3 length: 11; J gene: TRBJ2-1; D gene: -; CDR3 DNA: TGCAGTGCTACTGGGCCATATGAGCAGTTCTTC; CDR3 protein: CSATGPYEQFF
V gene: TRBV30; CDR3 length: 13; J gene: TRBJ1-5; D gene: -; CDR3 DNA: TGTGCCTGGAGTGTACGGGGGGGGCAGCCCCAGCATTTT; CDR3 protein: CAWSVRGGQPQHF
V gene: TRBV2; CDR3 length: 12; J gene: TRBJ2-5; D gene: -; CDR3 DNA: TGTGCCAGCAGGTACATACAAGAGACCCAGTACTTC; CDR3 protein: CASRYIQETQYF